This T cell receptor (beta chain) was sequenced for a study of T cell responses to AZD1222 COVID-19 vaccine. TCRdb's copy holds only in-frame clones and misses some; the assay was immunoSEQ multiplex PCR. In the table there are about 190,000 clones, approximately 90% of which are singletons. The TCR originated in an adult in good health. Here the sequenced sample was peripheral blood, taken on day 0 of AZD1222 vaccination.

CDR3 protein: CASSSRTSGMREQYF. The CDR3 DNA reads as TGTGCCAGCAGCTCCCGGACTAGCGGGATGAGAGAGCAGTACTTC. The chain recombines TRBV7-2 with TRBJ2-7, with 12 bases lining up with TRBD2. CDR3 length equals 15 residues. Trimming at V came to 4 bases and at J to 7 bases, leaving 8 bases not matched to a gene. Germline values: CDR1 SGHTA, CDR2 FQGNSA.